This TCR beta chain was profiled in a study of a mutant IDH1 vaccine in newly diagnosed glioma (dated by TCRdb to the early 2020s). Study-wide context: Eight vaccinations were administered to patients in weeks 1, 3, 5, 7, 11, 15, 19 and 23, corresponding to visits V03 through V10. Vaccination was initiated 4-6 weeks after radiotherapy alone, or concurrently with temozolomide cycles in the chemotherapy-containing groups. The approximately 33 treated patients were approximately 60% male and around 40% female, with a mean age of around 40 years. Before enrollment, most patients had been given radiochemotherapy with temozolomide as standard therapy, while the rest had received either radiotherapy alone or temozolomide alone. Peripheral blood was collected at six visits: V03 (baseline), V05, V07, V10, V12 and V13. Longitudinal TCRB deep sequencing was done for fewer than 30 treated patients, wherever samples were available for exploratory analyses. Broad study findings and their caveats: No apparent relationship was observed between pseudoprogression and alterations in the top peripheral T cell clonotypes detected by TCRB sequencing. Immune responses induced by the vaccine were seen in roughly 92% of patients across multiple MHC alleles. Availability determined which PBMC samples were chosen for TCRB deep sequencing. According to the authors, sample limitations meant that analyses of patient blood samples could not be reproduced.

Library creation used the immunoSEQ multiplex PCR assay. The hsTCRB Kit was used according to the manufacturer's protocol to amplify rearranged TCR beta chain sequences. TCRB libraries were sequenced on an Illumina MiSeq. As for the original processing: The proprietary platform of the kit vendor was used for demultiplexing, trimming and gene mapping. Here the immuneACCESS table is served through TCRdb, limited to in-frame sequences with V and J called. Missing clones are a known gap in these copies; in checked studies unresolved V genes cover under half, and the rest lacks a known reason. That table is the source of V, J and clone size, and D and trimming were worked out from the DNA. Here the sample has about 12,000 clones; 80% to 90% occur a single time. Jointly, the top ten make up approximately 6% of the sample. The time point label here, explained by the study, means: week 5, during vaccination. A 20-mer mutant IDH1 peptide at 300 micrograms in Montanide made up each vaccine dose, which was injected subcutaneously together with topical imiquimod. Newly diagnosed WHO grade 3 or 4 IDH1-mutant astrocytomas showing loss of nuclear ATRX were present in the donors. The samples were drawn from NOA16, a multicentre, single-arm, open-label phase I trial in Germany that tested a mutant IDH1 peptide vaccine in humans for the first time. Genomic DNA for TCRB sequencing was extracted from EDTA blood using the DNeasy Blood and Tissue Kit.

The V end loses 1 base and the J end loses 3 bases, and a stretch of 13 bases separates them. The CDR3 runs 16 amino acids, cysteine and phenylalanine included. Of all the DNA, just the CDR3 is kept, 48 bases in frame from base 1. Reading the germline V gene gives CDR1 SGHDT and CDR2 YYEEEE. Regarding this clone: Which antigen it targets is not known. Base quality data are lacking; no much larger clone is found one base away.

In this chain, TRBV5-6 is recombined with TRBJ1-4; the D gene cannot be resolved reliably. The sample consisted of PBMCs, taken from a glioma patient whose treatment included an IDH1 peptide vaccine. The source is a woman aged 35 to 49 with glioma. Some clones in this sample may be carry-over from other donors' samples. Read as DNA, the sequence is TGTGCCAGCAGCTTGAAAGTTTCCGACGCTAATGAAAAACTGTTTTTT. Its amino acids are CASSLKVSDANEKLFF.